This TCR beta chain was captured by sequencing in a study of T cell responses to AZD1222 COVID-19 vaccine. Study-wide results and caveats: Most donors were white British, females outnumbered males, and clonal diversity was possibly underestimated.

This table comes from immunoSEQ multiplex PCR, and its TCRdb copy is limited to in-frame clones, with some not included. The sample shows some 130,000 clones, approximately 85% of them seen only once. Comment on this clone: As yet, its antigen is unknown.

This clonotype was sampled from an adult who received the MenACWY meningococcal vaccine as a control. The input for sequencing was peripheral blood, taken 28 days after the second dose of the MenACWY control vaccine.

For the CDR3, the DNA is TGCGCCAGCAGCGATCTCCGGACCATAACTAGCACAGATACGCAGTATTTT. This gives the protein CASSDLRTITSTDTQYF. The chain is built from TRBV10-1 and TRBJ2-3; D uncertain. Per germline, CDR1 WNHNN and CDR2 SYGVQD (reference sequence). V was cut by 6 bases and J by 0 bases, with 19 bases left in between. The CDR3 contains 17 residues.